This T cell receptor beta chain was sequenced for a study of shared clonotypes between healthy human individuals. Trimming took 0 bases from V and 3 from J, leaving 15 bases between them. Germline V lookup: CDR1 LGHNA, CDR2 YNFKEQ. This CDR3 contains 16 residues. The assay was immunoSEQ multiplex PCR, and TCRdb's table has in-frame clones only and misses some. Found here are millions of clones, 85% to 95% of them singletons; the top ten hold around 1.7%. Terminally differentiated effector memory CD45RA+ cells were excluded by CCR7 positive selection of CD45RO-negative cells. Source material: naive CD8+ T cells from PBMCs. V and J are TRBV4-2 and TRBJ2-7; D is possibly TRBD2 (7 bases). This TCR was recovered from a young man in good health. Some clones in this sample may be carry-over from other donors' samples. CDR3 sequence reads: CASSQDLEGGGYEQYF. CDR3 bases: TGTGCCAGCAGCCAAGATTTGGAGGGAGGGGGCTACGAGCAGTACTTC.